This T cell receptor beta chain was identified during a study of CD8+ T cells in alopecia areata. Findings and caveats of the study: Higher clonality than in normal scalp was seen in lesional scalp, especially alopecia totalis/universalis. The study found TCR sharing across patients less clear than in mice, possibly for HLA reasons.

Germline CDR1 is MNHEY and CDR2 is SVGAGI. CDR3 size: 13 residues. The junction had 3 bases not matched to a gene; V was cut back by 5 bases and J by 6 bases. As the sequencing template, cDNA was produced by extracting RNA and reverse transcribing it. The method was immunoSEQ multiplex PCR; TCRdb's version includes in-frame clones alone and lacks a portion of them. The sample lists more than 200,000 clones; roughly two thirds were seen once. As regards this clone: Its target is unknown.

This TCR derives from a human donor with alopecia areata. The sequences come from CD4+ T cells sorted from blood, collected at week 0. The chain is built from TRBV6-5 and TRBJ2-5; 10 bases are a match to TRBD1. The CDR3 bases are TGTGCCAGCAGTACGGACAGGGGGAAGACCCAGTACTTC. Translation: CASSTDRGKTQYF.